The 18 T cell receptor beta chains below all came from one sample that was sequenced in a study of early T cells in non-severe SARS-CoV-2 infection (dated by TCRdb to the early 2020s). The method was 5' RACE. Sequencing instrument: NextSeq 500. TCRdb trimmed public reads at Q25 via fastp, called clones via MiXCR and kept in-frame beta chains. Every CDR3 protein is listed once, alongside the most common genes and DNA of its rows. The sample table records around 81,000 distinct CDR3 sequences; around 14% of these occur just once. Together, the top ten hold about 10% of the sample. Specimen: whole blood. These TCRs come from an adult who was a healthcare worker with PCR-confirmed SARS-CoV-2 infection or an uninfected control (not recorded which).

The CDR3 is CASREGLDNEKLFF. The CDR3 DNA reads TGCGCCAGCAGAGAGGGCTTAGATAATGAAAAACTGTTTTTT. The rearrangement joins TRBV5-1 to TRBJ1-4; D ambiguous. The germline gives CDR1 SGHRS, CDR2 YFSETQ. The V gene lost 5 bases and the J gene lost 4 bases, with 12 bases spanning the gap. CDR3 length: 14 amino acids.

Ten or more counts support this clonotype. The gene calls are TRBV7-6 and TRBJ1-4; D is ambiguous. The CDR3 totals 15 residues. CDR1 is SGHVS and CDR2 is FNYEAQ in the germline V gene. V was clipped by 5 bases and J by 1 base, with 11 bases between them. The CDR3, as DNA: TGTGCCAGCAGCCCTGGACTTTTAACTAATGAAAAACTGTTTTTT. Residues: CASSPGLLTNEKLFF. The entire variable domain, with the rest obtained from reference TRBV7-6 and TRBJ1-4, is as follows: GAGVSQSPRYKVTKRGQDVALRCDPISGHVSLYWYRQALGQGPEFLTYFNYEAQQDKSGLPNDRFSAERPEGSISTLTIQRTEQRDSAMYRCASSPGLLTNEKLFFGSGTQLSVL.

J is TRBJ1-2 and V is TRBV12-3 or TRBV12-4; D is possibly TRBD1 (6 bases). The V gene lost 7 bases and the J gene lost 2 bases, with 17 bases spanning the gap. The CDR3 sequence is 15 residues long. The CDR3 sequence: CASTQPGTPNYGYTF. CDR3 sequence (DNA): TGTGCCAGCACCCAACCCGGGACACCGAACTATGGCTACACCTTC.

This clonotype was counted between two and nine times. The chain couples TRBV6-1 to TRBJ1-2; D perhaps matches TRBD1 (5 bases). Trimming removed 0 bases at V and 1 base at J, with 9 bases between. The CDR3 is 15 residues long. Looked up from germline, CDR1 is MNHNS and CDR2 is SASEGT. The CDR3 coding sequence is TGTGCCAGCAGTGAAGCGGGGCTGGATAACTATGGCTACACCTTC. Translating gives CASSEAGLDNYGYTF.

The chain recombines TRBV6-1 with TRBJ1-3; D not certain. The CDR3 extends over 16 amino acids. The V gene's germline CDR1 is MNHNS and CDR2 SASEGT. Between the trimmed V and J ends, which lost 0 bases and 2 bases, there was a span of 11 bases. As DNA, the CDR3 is TGTGCCAGCAGTGAAGCGAGGGCTGCGGCTGGAAACACCATATATTTT. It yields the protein CASSEARAAAGNTIYF.

CDR3: CASSPRDGNEQFF. The CDR3 region has the DNA TGTGCCAGCAGTCCCCGGGACGGAAATGAGCAGTTCTTC. This chain joins TRBV12-3 or TRBV12-4 and TRBJ2-1; TRBD1 or TRBD2 may be the D gene (5 bases each). The CDR3 covers 13 residues. Trimming took off 5 bases at V and 7 bases at J, with 12 bases between the two ends.

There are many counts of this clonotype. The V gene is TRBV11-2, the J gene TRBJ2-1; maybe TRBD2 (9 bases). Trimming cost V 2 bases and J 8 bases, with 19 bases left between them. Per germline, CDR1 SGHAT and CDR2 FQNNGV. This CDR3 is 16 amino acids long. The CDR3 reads CASSLRTSDRGDEQFF. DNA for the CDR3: TGTGCCAGCAGCTTAAGGACTAGCGACAGGGGAGATGAGCAGTTCTTC.

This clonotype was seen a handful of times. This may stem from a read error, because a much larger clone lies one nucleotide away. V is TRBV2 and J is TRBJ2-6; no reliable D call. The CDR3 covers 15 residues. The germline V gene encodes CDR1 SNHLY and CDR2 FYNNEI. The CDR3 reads CVSSELGSGANVLTF. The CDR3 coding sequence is TGTGTCAGCAGTGAGCTCGGCTCTGGGGCCAACGTCCTGACTTTC.

DNA for the CDR3: TGTGCCACCACCAGCGGGGCTATAGAGACCCAGTACTTC. It codes for CATTSGAIETQYF. This chain links TRBV15 with TRBJ2-5; 7 bases align to TRBD2. The CDR3 has 13 amino acids. Unmatched junction bases numbered 6, after V lost 7 bases and J lost 4 bases. The germline gives CDR1 LNHNV, CDR2 YYDKDF (reference sequence).

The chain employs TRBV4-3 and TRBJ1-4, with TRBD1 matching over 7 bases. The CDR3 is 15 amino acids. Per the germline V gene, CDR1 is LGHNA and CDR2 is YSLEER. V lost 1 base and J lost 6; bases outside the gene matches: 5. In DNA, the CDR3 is TGCGCCAGCAGCCAAGTGAGGCAGGGGGATGAAAAACTGTTTTTT. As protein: CASSQVRQGDEKLFF.

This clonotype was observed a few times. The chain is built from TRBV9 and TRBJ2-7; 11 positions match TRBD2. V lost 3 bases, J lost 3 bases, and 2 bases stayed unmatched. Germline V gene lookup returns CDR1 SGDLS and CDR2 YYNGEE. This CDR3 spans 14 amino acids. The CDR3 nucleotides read TGTGCCAGCAGCGGGCTAGCGGGGGGCTACGAGCAGTACTTC. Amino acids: CASSGLAGGYEQYF.

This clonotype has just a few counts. The CDR3 sequence: CASSSARTGINEQYF. DNA of the CDR3: TGTGCCAGCAGCTCTGCCAGGACAGGGATCAACGAGCAGTACTTC. The genes are TRBV7-8 and TRBJ2-7; TRBD1 matches at 8 bases. Germline CDR1 SGHVS, CDR2 FQNEAQ. The CDR3 sequence is 15 residues long. J was trimmed by 5 bases and V by 4 bases; bases with no gene match: 10.

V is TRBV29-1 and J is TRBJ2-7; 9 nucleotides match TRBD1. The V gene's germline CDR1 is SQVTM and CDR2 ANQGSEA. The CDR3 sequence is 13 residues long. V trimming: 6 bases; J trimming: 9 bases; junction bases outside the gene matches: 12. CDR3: CSVVPGQGSVQYF. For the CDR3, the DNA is TGCAGCGTAGTACCGGGACAGGGTTCTGTGCAGTACTTC.

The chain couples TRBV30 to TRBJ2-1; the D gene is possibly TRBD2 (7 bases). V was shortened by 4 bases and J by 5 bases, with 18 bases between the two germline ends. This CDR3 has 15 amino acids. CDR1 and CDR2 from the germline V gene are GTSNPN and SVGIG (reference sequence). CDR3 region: CAWTEGRGADNEQFF. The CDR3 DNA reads TGTGCCTGGACGGAGGGACGGGGGGCCGACAATGAGCAGTTCTTC.

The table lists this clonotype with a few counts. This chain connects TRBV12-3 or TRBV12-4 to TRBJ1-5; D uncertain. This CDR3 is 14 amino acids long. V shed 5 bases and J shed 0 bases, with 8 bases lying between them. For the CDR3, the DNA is TGTGCCAGCAGTAAGACGGTTAGCAATCAGCCCCAGCATTTT. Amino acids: CASSKTVSNQPQHF.

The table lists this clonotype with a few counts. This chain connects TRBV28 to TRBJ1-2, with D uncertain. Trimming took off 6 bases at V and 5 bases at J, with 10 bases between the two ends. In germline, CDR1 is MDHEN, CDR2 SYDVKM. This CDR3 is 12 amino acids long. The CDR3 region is CASSVPEYGYTF. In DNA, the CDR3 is TGTGCCAGCAGCGTCCCAGAGTATGGCTACACCTTC.

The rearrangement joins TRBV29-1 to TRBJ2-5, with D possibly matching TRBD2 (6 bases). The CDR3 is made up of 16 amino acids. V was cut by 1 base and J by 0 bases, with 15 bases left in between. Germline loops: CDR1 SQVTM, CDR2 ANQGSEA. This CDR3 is CSVEGGTGDHQETQYF. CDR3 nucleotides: TGCAGCGTTGAAGGGGGAACGGGGGACCACCAAGAGACCCAGTACTTC.

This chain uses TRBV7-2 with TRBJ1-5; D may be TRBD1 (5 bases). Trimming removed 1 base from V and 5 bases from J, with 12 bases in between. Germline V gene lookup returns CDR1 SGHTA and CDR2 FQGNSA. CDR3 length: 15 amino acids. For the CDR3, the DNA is TGTGCCAGCAGCTTAGTTGTCGGGGCCGATCAGCCCCAGCATTTT. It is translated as CASSLVVGADQPQHF.